These 24 T cell receptor beta chains share one sample of origin, sequenced in a study of T cells in localized non-small cell lung cancer. The table came from immunoSEQ multiplex PCR; TCRdb's copy has only in-frame clones and leaves some out. Of around 25,000 clones listed, around 86% are singletons. The sample was peripheral blood, taken before any cancer treatment. The receptors come from a woman aged 40-75 years with stage I lung adenocarcinoma.

The chain joins TRBV5-5 to TRBJ2-3; D is unresolved. The germline gives CDR1 SGHKS, CDR2 YYEKEE (reference sequence). This CDR3 has 15 amino acids. The germline V and J ends were trimmed by 0 bases and 0 bases, with 8 bases remaining between them. CDR3 region: CASSLDGASTDTQYF. CDR3 nucleotides: TGTGCCAGCAGCTTGGACGGAGCTAGCACAGATACGCAGTATTTT.

The chain links TRBV11-2 to TRBJ2-7; TRBD2 matches at 11 bases. This CDR3 is 17 amino acids long. Trimming removed 6 bases from V and 3 bases from J; junction bases left unmatched: 13. Germline loops: CDR1 SGHAT, CDR2 FQNNGV. The CDR3 loop reads CASSRALTSGGIYEQYF. CDR3 coding DNA: TGTGCCAGCAGTCGAGCCCTCACTAGCGGGGGTATCTACGAGCAGTACTTC.

This sequence joins TRBV7-2 and TRBJ2-5; no clear D. CDR3 size: 14 residues. The V end was cut by 5 bases, the J end by 2 bases, with 12 bases between. The V gene's germline CDR1 is SGHTA and CDR2 FQGNSA. The CDR3 nucleotides read TGTGCCAGCAGCCCTCAAGCTAGGCAAGAGACCCAGTACTTC. As protein: CASSPQARQETQYF.

This chain links TRBV4-3 with TRBJ2-6; tentative D call: TRBD1 (5 bases). The V gene's germline CDR1 is LGHNA and CDR2 YSLEER. Trimming removed 0 bases from V and 4 bases from J, with 16 bases in between. The CDR3 is 18 residues long. The CDR3 DNA sequence: TGCGCCAGCAGCCAAGAGGCGGTGGGGCGTCGGGGGGCCAACGTCCTGACTTTC. It specifies CASSQEAVGRRGANVLTF.

In its sample, this clone was seen a few times. J is TRBJ2-3 and V is TRBV7-3; TRBD2 matches 8 bases. V dropped 0 bases and J dropped 1; count of bases not matched to a gene: 9. CDR1 is SGHTA, CDR2 FQGTGA, per germline. This CDR3 is built from 18 residues. The CDR3 is CASSLTSAGAGGTDTQYF. The CDR3 DNA sequence: TGTGCCAGCAGCTTAACGTCAGCGGGGGCCGGGGGCACAGATACGCAGTATTTT.

The V call is TRBV10-2, the J call TRBJ1-1, with 7 bases fitting TRBD1. This CDR3 has 15 amino acids. Germline V gene sequence: CDR1 WSHSY, CDR2 SAAADI. J was trimmed by 0 bases and V by 3 bases; bases with no gene match: 4. CDR3 sequence: CASSDQTGVNTEAFF. The DNA for the CDR3 is TGCGCCAGCAGTGACCAAACAGGGGTGAACACTGAAGCTTTCTTT.

The chain links TRBV11-2 to TRBJ2-7, with D uncertain. The CDR3 has 13 residues. Trimming cost V 0 bases and J 3 bases, with 6 bases left between them. The germline gives CDR1 SGHAT, CDR2 FQNNGV. The CDR3 loop reads CASSLETHYEQYF. The CDR3 DNA sequence: TGTGCCAGCAGCTTAGAGACACACTACGAGCAGTACTTC.

This chain links TRBV5-6 with TRBJ1-1, with D tentatively TRBD1 (5 bases). Germline assignment: CDR1 SGHDT and CDR2 YYEEEE. V dropped 2 bases and J dropped 3 bases, with 17 bases sitting between them. This CDR3 is 16 amino acids long. For the CDR3, the DNA is TGTGCCAGCAGCTTACGGGGGTCCAGGACTGACACTGAAGCTTTCTTT. It is translated as CASSLRGSRTDTEAFF.

The CDR3 nucleotides read TGTGCCAGCAGTGAAATTAGCGGGGGGGCCGGTGAGCAGTTCTTC. Translation: CASSEISGGAGEQFF. The chain uses TRBV6-4 and TRBJ2-1, with 11 bases fitting TRBD2. There are 15 residues in the CDR3. V trimming: 3 bases; J trimming: 9 bases; junction bases outside the gene matches: 7. Per germline, CDR1 MRHNA and CDR2 SNTAGT.

This clone was seen only a few times. The chain has TRBV18 and TRBJ1-6; TRBD1 matches at 7 bases. The J segment lost 7 bases and the V segment lost 0 bases, leaving 3 bases of the junction unmatched. The CDR3 is 15 residues long. The germline CDR1 and CDR2 sequences are KGHSH and LQKENI. The CDR3 loop is CASSPPAGGNSPLHF. DNA for the CDR3: TGTGCCAGCTCACCACCGGCAGGGGGAAATTCACCCCTCCACTTT.

This rearrangement joins TRBV30 to TRBJ2-5; the D is unclear. V lost 0 bases and J lost 1, with 6 bases in between. This CDR3 has 13 amino acids. CDR1 and CDR2 (germline): GTSNPN, SVGIG (reference sequence). In nucleotides, the CDR3 is TGTGCCTGGAGTGTATGGGGCCAAGAGACCCAGTACTTC. Translating it yields CAWSVWGQETQYF. Drawing the rest from reference TRBV30 and TRBJ2-5, the complete variable domain is SQTIHQWPATLVQPVGSPLSLECTVEGTSNPNLYWYRQAAGRGLQLLFYSVGIGQISSEVPQNLSASRPQDRQFILSSKKLLLSDSGFYLCAWSVWGQETQYFGPGTRLLVL.

This chain connects TRBV7-2 to TRBJ2-1; the match to TRBD2 covers 9 bases. The J segment lost 5 bases and the V segment lost 1 base, leaving 3 bases of the junction unmatched. This CDR3 comprises 15 residues. Looked up from germline, CDR1 is SGHTA and CDR2 is FQGNSA. CDR3 bases: TGTGCCAGCAGCTTAGGCCTAGCGGGAAACAATGAGCAGTTCTTC. Translated: CASSLGLAGNNEQFF.

The genes are TRBV9 and TRBJ2-1; TRBD2 matches 9 bases. Germline trimming cut 0 bases from V and 7 bases from J; bases unmatched to any gene: 8. The CDR3 sequence is 16 residues long. Germline loops: CDR1 SGDLS, CDR2 YYNGEE. CDR3 sequence (DNA): TGTGCCAGCAGCGTAGGGCTGGCGGGGGGGCGAAATGAGCAGTTCTTC. Amino acids: CASSVGLAGGRNEQFF.

The V gene is TRBV18, the J gene TRBJ2-3; D may be TRBD1 (6 bases). The CDR3 has 16 amino acids. V shed 1 base and J shed 0 bases, with 11 bases lying between them. From germline, CDR1 is KGHSH and CDR2 LQKENI. The CDR3 nucleotides read TGTGCCAGCTCACCACGACCCAGGGGTAGCACAGATACGCAGTATTTT. This encodes CASSPRPRGSTDTQYF.

The chain employs TRBV9 and TRBJ2-7, with D unresolved. Germline CDR1 SGDLS, CDR2 YYNGEE. The CDR3 has 14 amino acids. V gave up 0 bases and J gave up 1 base, with 8 bases separating them. CDR3 amino acids: CASSVGSISYEQYF. Written as DNA, the CDR3 is TGTGCCAGCAGCGTAGGTTCTATTTCCTACGAGCAGTACTTC.

V gene TRBV29-1 combines with J gene TRBJ1-1; TRBD1 might be the D (5 bases). Trimming removed 5 bases from V and 2 bases from J, with 12 bases in between. The CDR3 has 13 amino acids. The germline gives CDR1 SQVTM, CDR2 ANQGSEA. The CDR3 DNA sequence: TGCAGCGTTCGTCCGGGGCTAAACACTGAAGCTTTCTTT. It specifies CSVRPGLNTEAFF.

This sequence joins TRBV19 and TRBJ2-3, with 8 bases matching TRBD2. The J segment lost 0 bases and the V segment lost 4 bases, leaving 6 bases of the junction unmatched. Germline V gene sequence: CDR1 LNHDA, CDR2 SQIVND (reference sequence). There are 16 residues in the CDR3. The CDR3 here is CASSTSGPPSTDTQYF. For the CDR3, the DNA is TGTGCCAGTAGTACTAGCGGGCCCCCTAGCACAGATACGCAGTATTTT.

This chain connects TRBV7-2 to TRBJ2-3; maybe TRBD2 (6 bases). CDR3 size: 14 residues. Germline V gene data show CDR1 as SGHTA and CDR2 as FQGNSA. V was pared by 5 bases and J by 6 bases, with 15 bases between. This CDR3 reads CASSPRDFLDTQYF. The DNA of the CDR3 is TGTGCCAGCAGCCCCCGGGACTTTCTGGATACGCAGTATTTT.

The V and J genes are TRBV7-2 and TRBJ2-3; no clear D. The CDR3 is 11 amino acids. CDR1 and CDR2 from the germline V gene are SGHTA and FQGNSA. Trimming stripped 4 bases from V and 2 bases from J, with 1 base between. The DNA of the CDR3 is TGTGCCAGCAGCTACACAGATACGCAGTATTTT. This sequence encodes CASSYTDTQYF.

This clone appeared once. V usage is TRBV7-2 and J usage is TRBJ2-5, with unresolved D. The CDR3 runs to 13 residues. CDR1 is SGHTA and CDR2 is FQGNSA in the germline V gene. Trimming left V 5 bases short and J 2 bases short, with 9 bases between. CDR3 sequence: CASSVFRQETQYF. The CDR3 DNA follows: TGTGCCAGCAGCGTGTTCCGGCAAGAGACCCAGTACTTC.

This clone was found a few times. The gene calls are TRBV5-1 and TRBJ2-2, with unresolved D. CDR1 is SGHRS, CDR2 YFSETQ, per germline. The CDR3 spans 13 residues. Deletions cut 2 bases from V and 3 bases from J, with 5 bases between. In nucleotides, the CDR3 is TGCGCCAGCAGCTTTGGGCACACCGGGGAGCTGTTTTTT. It translates to CASSFGHTGELFF.

The J gene is TRBJ2-2, the V gene TRBV4-3; no definite D call. The CDR3 has 14 residues. Trimming removed 1 base from V and 6 bases from J, with 9 bases in between. Germline lookup yields CDR1 LGHNA and CDR2 YSLEER. CDR3 in DNA: TGCGCCAGCAGCCAAGGAGAGTGGGCCGGGGAGCTGTTTTTT. Amino acid sequence: CASSQGEWAGELFF.

This clone came up once. The rearrangement uses TRBV7-2 and TRBJ2-1; TRBD1 matches at 7 bases. From germline, CDR1 is SGHTA and CDR2 FQGNSA. V was clipped by 6 bases and J by 2 bases; unmatched bases: 10. The CDR3 is made up of 16 amino acids. CDR3 in amino acids: CASREPRGTTYNEQFF. The CDR3 DNA sequence: TGTGCCAGCAGGGAACCCAGGGGGACCACCTACAATGAGCAGTTCTTC.

The J gene is TRBJ1-2, the V gene TRBV29-1; the D gene is possibly TRBD1 (5 bases). The CDR3 is made up of 13 amino acids. Germline CDR1 and CDR2: SQVTM and ANQGSEA. Deletions cut 4 bases from V and 8 bases from J, with 17 bases between. Here the CDR3 reads CSVVQGWARGYTF. CDR3 nucleotide sequence: TGCAGCGTTGTCCAGGGCTGGGCAAGGGGCTACACCTTC.